The source of this T cell receptor (beta chain) is a study of low-dose radiotherapy and immunotherapy resistance in tumors. CDR1 DFQATT and CDR2 SNEGSKA come from the germline V gene (reference sequence). The CDR3 runs 14 residues. The germline V and J ends were trimmed by 6 bases and 6 bases, with 18 bases remaining between them. TRAV- and TRBV-specific primers primed first-strand cDNA, covering alpha and beta chains. PCR amplification of the TCRs was performed with Phusion for approximately 20 PCR cycles, and it relied on a constant-region primer together with a V-primer adapter. In TCRdb, the reads were re-called with MiXCR into one record per CDR3 protein. The table records 11,000 to 15,000 distinct CDR3 sequences, roughly half of them present only once. Only a few counts were recorded for this clonotype.

The sequence was obtained from a human donor with advanced metastatic prostate, ovarian, gallbladder or colorectal cancer (not recorded which). This table probably holds off-target reads from a library built for another chain. This chain connects TRBV20-1 to TRBJ2-1, with D perhaps assigned TRBD1 or TRBD2 (5 bases each). CDR3 bases: TGCAGTGCATCCCGGGACCCTACAACCAATGAGCAGTTCTTC. Translation: CSASRDPTTNEQFF.